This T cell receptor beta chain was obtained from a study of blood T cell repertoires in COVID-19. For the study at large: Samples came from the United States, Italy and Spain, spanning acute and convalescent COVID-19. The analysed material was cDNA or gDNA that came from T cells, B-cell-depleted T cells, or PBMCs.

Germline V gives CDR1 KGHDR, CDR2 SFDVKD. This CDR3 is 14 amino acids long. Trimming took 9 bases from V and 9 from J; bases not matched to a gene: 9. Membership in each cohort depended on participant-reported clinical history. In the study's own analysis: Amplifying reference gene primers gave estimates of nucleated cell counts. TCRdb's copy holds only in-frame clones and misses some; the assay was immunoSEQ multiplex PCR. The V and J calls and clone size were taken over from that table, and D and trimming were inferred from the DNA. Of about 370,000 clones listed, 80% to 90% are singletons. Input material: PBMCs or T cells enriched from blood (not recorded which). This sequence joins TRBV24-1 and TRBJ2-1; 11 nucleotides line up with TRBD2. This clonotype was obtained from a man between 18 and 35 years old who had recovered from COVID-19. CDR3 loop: CATATSGGGGEQFF. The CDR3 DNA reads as TGTGCCACCGCTACTAGCGGGGGAGGTGGTGAGCAGTTCTTC.